The 9 T cell receptor beta chains listed next were all sequenced from one sample in a study of early T cells in non-severe SARS-CoV-2 infection. From the 5' RACE reads, TCRdb called clonotypes with MiXCR, one entry per CDR3 protein. The table has about 60,000 distinct CDR3 sequences, 12% seen once. The specimen sequenced was whole blood. These receptor sequences come from an adult who was a healthcare worker with PCR-confirmed SARS-CoV-2 infection or an uninfected control (not recorded which).

This clonotype appeared a single time. CDR3 DNA sequence: TGTGCCAGCAGCTTAGCGGAGGGTGTCATCACTGAAGCTTTCTTT. This codes for CASSLAEGVITEAFF. This sequence joins TRBV7-8 and TRBJ1-1; D is undetermined. V was clipped by 0 bases and J by 4 bases, with 12 bases between them. The CDR3 totals 15 residues. From germline, CDR1 is SGHVS and CDR2 FQNEAQ. Full variable domain (remainder filled in from reference TRBV7-8 and TRBJ1-1): GAGVSQSPRYKVAKRGQDVALRCDPISGHVSLFWYQQALGQGPEFLTYFQNEAQLDKSGLPSDRFFAERPEGSVSTLKIQRTQQEDSAVYLCASSLAEGVITEAFFGQGTRLTVV.

This clonotype was picked up a small number of times. The V call is TRBV7-8, the J call TRBJ2-1; 10 positions agree with TRBD2. The CDR3 sequence is 16 residues long. V was pared by 0 bases and J by 8 bases, with 7 bases of the junction left unmatched. The V gene's germline CDR1 is SGHVS and CDR2 FQNEAQ. The CDR3 nucleotides are TGTGCCAGCAGCTTAGCCCCTCTAGCGGGAGACGATGAGCAGTTCTTC. Its protein product is CASSLAPLAGDDEQFF.

This clonotype was counted a few times. The genes are TRBV10-3 and TRBJ2-1; 9 nucleotides align to TRBD2. CDR1 is ENHRY and CDR2 is SYGVKD in the germline V gene. V trimming: 6 bases; J trimming: 4 bases; junction bases outside the gene matches: 4. This CDR3 has 14 amino acids. As DNA, the CDR3 is TGTGCCATCAGAACGACTAGCGGATACAATGAGCAGTTCTTC. Its protein product is CAIRTTSGYNEQFF.

The chain links TRBV28 to TRBJ2-1; a weak D match, TRBD2 (5 bases). The V end lost 2 bases, the J end lost 12 bases, and 8 bases lay between the germline ends. Germline assignment: CDR1 MDHEN and CDR2 SYDVKM. The CDR3 spans 11 residues. The CDR3 DNA is TGTGCCAGCAGTTTAACGGCGGGGCAGTTCTTC. It codes for CASSLTAGQFF.

Ten or more counts support this clonotype. V is TRBV10-3 and J is TRBJ2-5, with D possibly being TRBD1 or TRBD2 (6 bases each). The V end lost 5 bases, the J end lost 2 bases, and 15 bases lay between the germline ends. The CDR3 sequence is 15 residues long. The germline V gene encodes CDR1 ENHRY and CDR2 SYGVKD. The CDR3 region is CAISPDRSGQETQYF. CDR3 DNA sequence: TGTGCCATCAGTCCAGACAGGAGCGGGCAAGAGACCCAGTACTTC.

The gene calls are TRBV12-3 or TRBV12-4 and TRBJ1-1; D ambiguous. Between the trimmed V and J ends, which lost 3 bases and 10 bases, there was a span of 9 bases. This CDR3 has 11 amino acids. In DNA, the CDR3 is TGTGCCAGCAGTTTCCTCTTCACAGCTTTCTTT. It is translated as CASSFLFTAFF.

This clonotype was counted many times. The chain combines TRBV6-1 with TRBJ2-2, with 9 bases identical to TRBD1. J gave up 4 bases and V 4 bases, and 7 bases lay outside the gene matches. CDR1 is MNHNS and CDR2 is SASEGT in the germline V gene. The CDR3 has 16 residues. In nucleotides, the CDR3 is TGTGCCAGCAGTGCCAGGACAGGGGCAAGCACCGGGGAGCTGTTTTTT. The encoded protein is CASSARTGASTGELFF.

This clonotype was recorded at least ten times. The V gene is TRBV6-5, the J gene TRBJ1-4; tentative D call: TRBD1 (6 bases). Trimming cost V 6 bases and J 8 bases, with 16 bases left between them. CDR3 length: 14 amino acids. The germline gives CDR1 MNHEY, CDR2 SVGAGI. CDR3 nucleotides: TGTGCCAGCAGCCCCCCACAGGGAAGAGAAAAACTGTTTTTT. This translates into CASSPPQGREKLFF.

This clonotype appeared many times. The chain couples TRBV20-1 to TRBJ1-5, with TRBD1 as a possible D gene (5 bases). Trimming cost V 5 bases and J 2 bases, with 13 bases left between them. CDR3 length equals 14 residues. Germline V gives CDR1 DFQATT, CDR2 SNEGSKA (reference sequence). The CDR3 is CSASTGGGNQPQHF. CDR3 coding DNA: TGCAGTGCTTCCACCGGGGGTGGCAATCAGCCCCAGCATTTT.